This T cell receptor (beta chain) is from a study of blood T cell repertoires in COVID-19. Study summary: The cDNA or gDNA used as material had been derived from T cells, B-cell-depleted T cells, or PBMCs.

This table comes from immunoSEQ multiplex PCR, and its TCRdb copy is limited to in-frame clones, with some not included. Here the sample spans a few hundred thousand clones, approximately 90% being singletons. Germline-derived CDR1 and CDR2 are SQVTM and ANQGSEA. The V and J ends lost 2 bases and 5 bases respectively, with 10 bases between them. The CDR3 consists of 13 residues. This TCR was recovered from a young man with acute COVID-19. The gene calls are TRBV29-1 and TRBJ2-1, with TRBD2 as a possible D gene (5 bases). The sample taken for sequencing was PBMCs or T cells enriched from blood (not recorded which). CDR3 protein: CSVEIQRHNEQFF. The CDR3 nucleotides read TGCAGCGTTGAAATCCAGCGGCACAATGAGCAGTTCTTC.